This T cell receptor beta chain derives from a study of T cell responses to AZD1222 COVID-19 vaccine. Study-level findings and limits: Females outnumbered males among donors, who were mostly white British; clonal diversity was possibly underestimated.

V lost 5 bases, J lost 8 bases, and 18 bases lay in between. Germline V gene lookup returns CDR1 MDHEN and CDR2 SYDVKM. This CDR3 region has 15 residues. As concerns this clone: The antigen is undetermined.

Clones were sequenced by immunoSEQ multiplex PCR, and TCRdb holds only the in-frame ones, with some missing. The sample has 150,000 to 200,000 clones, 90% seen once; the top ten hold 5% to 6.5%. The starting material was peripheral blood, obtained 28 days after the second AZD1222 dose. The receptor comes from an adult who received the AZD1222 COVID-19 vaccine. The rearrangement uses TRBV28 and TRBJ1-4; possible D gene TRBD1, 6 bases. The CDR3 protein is CASSPPRGRWEKLFF. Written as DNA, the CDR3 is TGTGCCAGCAGTCCCCCGCGGGGGCGTTGGGAAAAACTGTTTTTT. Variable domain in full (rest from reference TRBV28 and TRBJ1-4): DVKVTQSSRYLVKRTGEKVFLECVQDMDHENMFWYRQDPGLGLRLIYFSYDVKMKEKGDIPEGYSVSREKKERFSLILESASTNQTSMYLCASSPPRGRWEKLFFGSGTQLSVL.